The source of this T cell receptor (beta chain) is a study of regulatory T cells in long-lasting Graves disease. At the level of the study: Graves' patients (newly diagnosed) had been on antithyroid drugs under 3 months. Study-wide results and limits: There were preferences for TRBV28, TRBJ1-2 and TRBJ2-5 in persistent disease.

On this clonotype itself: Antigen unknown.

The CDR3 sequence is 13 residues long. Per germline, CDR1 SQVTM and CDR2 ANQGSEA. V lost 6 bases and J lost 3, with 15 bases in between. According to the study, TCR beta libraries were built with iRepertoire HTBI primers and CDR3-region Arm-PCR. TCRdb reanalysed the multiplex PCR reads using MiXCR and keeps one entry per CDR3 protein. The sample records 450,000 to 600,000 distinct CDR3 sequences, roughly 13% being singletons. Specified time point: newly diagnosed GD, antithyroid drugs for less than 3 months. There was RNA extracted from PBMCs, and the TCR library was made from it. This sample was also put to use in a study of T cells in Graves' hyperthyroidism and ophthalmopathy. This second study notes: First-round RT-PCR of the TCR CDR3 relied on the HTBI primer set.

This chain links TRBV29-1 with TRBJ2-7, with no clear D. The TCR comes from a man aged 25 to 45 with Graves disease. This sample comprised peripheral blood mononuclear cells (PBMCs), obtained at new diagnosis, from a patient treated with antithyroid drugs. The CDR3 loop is CSVHSGLNYEQYF. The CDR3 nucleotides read TGCAGCGTCCACTCCGGGCTTAACTACGAGCAGTACTTC.